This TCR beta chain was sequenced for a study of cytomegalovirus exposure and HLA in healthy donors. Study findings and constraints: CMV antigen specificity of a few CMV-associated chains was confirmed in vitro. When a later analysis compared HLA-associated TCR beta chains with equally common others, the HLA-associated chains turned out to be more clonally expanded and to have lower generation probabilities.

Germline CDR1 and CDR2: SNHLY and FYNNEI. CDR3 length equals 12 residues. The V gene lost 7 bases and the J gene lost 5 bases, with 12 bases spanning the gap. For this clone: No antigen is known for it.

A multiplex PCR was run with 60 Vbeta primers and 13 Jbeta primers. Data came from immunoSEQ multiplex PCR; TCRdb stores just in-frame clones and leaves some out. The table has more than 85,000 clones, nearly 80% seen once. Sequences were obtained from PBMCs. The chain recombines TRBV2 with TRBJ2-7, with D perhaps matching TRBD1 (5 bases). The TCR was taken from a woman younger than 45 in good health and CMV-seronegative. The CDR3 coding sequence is TGTGCCAGCATACCATACAGGAACGAGCAGTACTTC. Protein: CASIPYRNEQYF.